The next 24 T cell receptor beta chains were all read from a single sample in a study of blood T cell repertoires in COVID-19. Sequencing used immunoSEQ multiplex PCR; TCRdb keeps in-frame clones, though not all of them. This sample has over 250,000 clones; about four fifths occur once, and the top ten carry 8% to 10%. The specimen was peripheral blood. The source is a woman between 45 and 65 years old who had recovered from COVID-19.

CDR3 sequence (DNA): TGTGCCAGCACCCCTTCCCCAGGGGGCAAAACTGAAGCTTTCTTT. As protein: CASTPSPGGKTEAFF. The gene calls are TRBV6-5 and TRBJ1-1, with 8 bases fitting TRBD1. The V gene's germline CDR1 is MNHEY and CDR2 SVGAGI. The CDR3 is 15 residues long. The trim removed 7 bases at V and 5 bases at J, leaving 12 bases unmatched.

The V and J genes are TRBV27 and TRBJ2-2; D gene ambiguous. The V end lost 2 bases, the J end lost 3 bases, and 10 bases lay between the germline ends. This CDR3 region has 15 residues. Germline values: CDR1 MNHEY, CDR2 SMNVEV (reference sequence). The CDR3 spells CASSLRGQDTGELFF. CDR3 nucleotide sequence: TGTGCCAGCAGTTTACGTGGGCAGGACACCGGGGAGCTGTTTTTT.

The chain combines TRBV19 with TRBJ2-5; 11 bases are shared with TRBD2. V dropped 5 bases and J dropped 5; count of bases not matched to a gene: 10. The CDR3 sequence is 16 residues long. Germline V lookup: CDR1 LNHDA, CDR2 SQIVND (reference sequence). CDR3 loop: CASSAFSGGAGETQYF. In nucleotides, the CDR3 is TGTGCCAGTAGTGCCTTTAGCGGGGGGGCCGGTGAGACCCAGTACTTC.

The CDR3, as DNA: TGTGCCGGACCTGGGGGGGCGTCCTACGAGCAGTACTTC. It specifies CAGPGGASYEQYF. The chain combines TRBV7-3 with TRBJ2-7, with D possibly TRBD2 on 7 matching bases. This CDR3 contains 13 residues. V was clipped by 11 bases and J by 1 base, with 15 bases between them. Germline V gene sequence: CDR1 SGHTA, CDR2 FQGTGA.

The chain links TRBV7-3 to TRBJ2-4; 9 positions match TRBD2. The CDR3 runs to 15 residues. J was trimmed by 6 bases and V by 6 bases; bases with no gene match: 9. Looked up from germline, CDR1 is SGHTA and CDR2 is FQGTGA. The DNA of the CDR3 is TGTGCCAGCAGTCCGGCTAGCGGGATTCTAAACATTCAGTACTTC. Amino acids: CASSPASGILNIQYF.

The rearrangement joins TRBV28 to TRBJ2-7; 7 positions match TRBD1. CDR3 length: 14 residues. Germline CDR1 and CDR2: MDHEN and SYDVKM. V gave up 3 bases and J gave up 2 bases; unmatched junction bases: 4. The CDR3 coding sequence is TGTGCCAGCAGTTTCCAGGGGACAGCCTACGAGCAGTACTTC. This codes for CASSFQGTAYEQYF. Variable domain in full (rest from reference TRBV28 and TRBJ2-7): DVKVTQSSRYLVKRTGEKVFLECVQDMDHENMFWYRQDPGLGLRLIYFSYDVKMKEKGDIPEGYSVSREKKERFSLILESASTNQTSMYLCASSFQGTAYEQYFGPGTRLTVT.

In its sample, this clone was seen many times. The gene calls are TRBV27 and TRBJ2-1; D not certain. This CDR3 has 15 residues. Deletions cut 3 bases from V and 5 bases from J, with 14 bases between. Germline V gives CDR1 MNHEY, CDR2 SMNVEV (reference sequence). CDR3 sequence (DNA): TGTGCCAGCAGTTTTCGAGCTGCGGCTAACAATGAGCAGTTCTTC. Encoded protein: CASSFRAAANNEQFF.

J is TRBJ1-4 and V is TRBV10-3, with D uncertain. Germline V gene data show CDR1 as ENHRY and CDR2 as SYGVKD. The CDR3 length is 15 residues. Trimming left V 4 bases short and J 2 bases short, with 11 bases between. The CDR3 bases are TGTGCCATCAGTGCGGCCCCCGGGACTAATGAAAAACTGTTTTTT. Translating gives CAISAAPGTNEKLFF.

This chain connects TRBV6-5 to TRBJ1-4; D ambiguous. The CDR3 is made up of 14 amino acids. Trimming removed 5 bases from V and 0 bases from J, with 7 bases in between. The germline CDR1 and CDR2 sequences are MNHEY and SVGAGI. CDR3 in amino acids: CASSTPPTNEKLFF. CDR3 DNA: TGTGCCAGCAGTACTCCCCCAACTAATGAAAAACTGTTTTTT.

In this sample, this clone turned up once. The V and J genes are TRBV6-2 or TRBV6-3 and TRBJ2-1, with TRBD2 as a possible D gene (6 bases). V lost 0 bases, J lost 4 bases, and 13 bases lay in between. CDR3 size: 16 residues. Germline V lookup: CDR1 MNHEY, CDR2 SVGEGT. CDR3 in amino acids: CASSYSPGTGYNEQFF. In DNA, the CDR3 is TGTGCCAGCAGTTACTCTCCCGGGACTGGGTACAATGAGCAGTTCTTC.

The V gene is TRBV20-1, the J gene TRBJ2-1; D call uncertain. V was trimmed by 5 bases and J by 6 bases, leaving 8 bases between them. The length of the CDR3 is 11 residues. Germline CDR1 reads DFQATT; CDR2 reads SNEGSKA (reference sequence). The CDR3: CSAASSNEQFF. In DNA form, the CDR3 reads TGCAGTGCTGCCAGTTCCAATGAGCAGTTCTTC.

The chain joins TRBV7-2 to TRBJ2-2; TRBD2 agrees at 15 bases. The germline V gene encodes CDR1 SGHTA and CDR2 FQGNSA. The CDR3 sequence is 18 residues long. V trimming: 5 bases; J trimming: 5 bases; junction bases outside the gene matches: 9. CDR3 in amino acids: CASSPSGLAGGRTGELFF. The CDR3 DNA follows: TGTGCCAGCAGCCCATCGGGACTAGCGGGGGGAAGAACCGGGGAGCTGTTTTTT. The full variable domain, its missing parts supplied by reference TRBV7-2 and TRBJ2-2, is GAGVSQSPSNKVTEKGKDVELRCDPISGHTALYWYRQSLGQGLEFLIYFQGNSAPDKSGLPSDRFSAERTGGSVSTLTIQRTQQEDSAVYLCASSPSGLAGGRTGELFFGEGSRLTVL.

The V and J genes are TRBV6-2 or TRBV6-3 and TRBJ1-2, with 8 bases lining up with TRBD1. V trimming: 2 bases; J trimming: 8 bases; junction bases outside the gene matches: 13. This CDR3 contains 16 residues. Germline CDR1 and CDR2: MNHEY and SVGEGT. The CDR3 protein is CASSYPSGQGVQGYTF. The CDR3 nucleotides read TGTGCCAGCAGTTACCCTTCCGGACAGGGTGTCCAGGGCTACACCTTC.

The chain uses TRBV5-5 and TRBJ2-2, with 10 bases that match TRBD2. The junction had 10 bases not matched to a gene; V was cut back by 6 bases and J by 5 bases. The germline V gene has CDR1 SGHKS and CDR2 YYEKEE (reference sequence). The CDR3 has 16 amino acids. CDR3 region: CASNLIPGLATGELFF. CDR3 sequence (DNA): TGTGCCAGCAACCTTATACCGGGACTAGCGACCGGGGAGCTGTTTTTT.

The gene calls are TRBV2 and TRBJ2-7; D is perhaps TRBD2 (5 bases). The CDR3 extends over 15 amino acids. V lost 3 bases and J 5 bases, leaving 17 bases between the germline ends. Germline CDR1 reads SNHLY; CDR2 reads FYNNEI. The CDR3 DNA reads TGTGCCAGCAGTGACCGAGGTTTTGGACTTAACGAGCAGTACTTC. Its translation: CASSDRGFGLNEQYF.

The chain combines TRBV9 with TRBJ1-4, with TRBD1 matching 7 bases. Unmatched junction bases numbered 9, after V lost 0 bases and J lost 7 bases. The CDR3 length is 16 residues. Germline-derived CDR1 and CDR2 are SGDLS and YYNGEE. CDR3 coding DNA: TGTGCCAGCAGCGTAGATCCCGGACAGGTCTTTGAAAAACTGTTTTTT. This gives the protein CASSVDPGQVFEKLFF.

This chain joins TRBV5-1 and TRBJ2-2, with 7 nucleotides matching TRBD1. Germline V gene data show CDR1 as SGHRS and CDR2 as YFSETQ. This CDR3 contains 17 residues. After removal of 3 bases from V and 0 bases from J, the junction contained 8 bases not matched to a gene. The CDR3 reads CASSSRDSLPNTGELFF. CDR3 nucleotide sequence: TGCGCCAGCAGCTCCCGGGACAGCCTCCCGAACACCGGGGAGCTGTTTTTT.

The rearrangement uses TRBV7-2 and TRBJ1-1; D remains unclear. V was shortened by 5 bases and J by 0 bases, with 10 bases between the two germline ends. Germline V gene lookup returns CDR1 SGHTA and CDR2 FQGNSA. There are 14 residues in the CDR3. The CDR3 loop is CASSQEELNTEAFF. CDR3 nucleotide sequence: TGTGCCAGCAGCCAAGAGGAGCTGAACACTGAAGCTTTCTTT.

The CDR3 reads CATKVPGQTYEQYF. DNA of the CDR3: TGTGCCACCAAAGTGCCGGGACAGACCTACGAGCAGTACTTC. The J gene is TRBJ2-7, the V gene TRBV5-4; 7 bases align to TRBD1. The trim removed 9 bases at V and 2 bases at J, leaving 11 bases unmatched. This CDR3 has 14 residues. Germline-derived CDR1 and CDR2 are SGHNT and YYREEE (reference sequence).

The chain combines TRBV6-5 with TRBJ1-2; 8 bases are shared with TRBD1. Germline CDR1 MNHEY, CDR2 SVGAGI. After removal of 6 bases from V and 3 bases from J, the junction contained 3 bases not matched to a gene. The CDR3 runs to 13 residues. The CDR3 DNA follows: TGTGCCAGCAGCACAGGGGGTGACTATGGCTACACCTTC. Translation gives CASSTGGDYGYTF.

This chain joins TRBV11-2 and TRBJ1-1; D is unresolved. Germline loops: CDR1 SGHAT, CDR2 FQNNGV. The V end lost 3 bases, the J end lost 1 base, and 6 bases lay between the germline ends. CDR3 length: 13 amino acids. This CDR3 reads CASSLGSNTEAFF. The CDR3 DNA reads TGTGCCAGCAGCTTGGGCTCGAACACTGAAGCTTTCTTT. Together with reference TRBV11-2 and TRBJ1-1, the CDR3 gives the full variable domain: EAGVAQSPRYKIIEKRQSVAFWCNPISGHATLYWYQQILGQGPKLLIQFQNNGVVDDSQLPKDRFSAERLKGVDSTLKIQPAKLEDSAVYLCASSLGSNTEAFFGQGTRLTVV.

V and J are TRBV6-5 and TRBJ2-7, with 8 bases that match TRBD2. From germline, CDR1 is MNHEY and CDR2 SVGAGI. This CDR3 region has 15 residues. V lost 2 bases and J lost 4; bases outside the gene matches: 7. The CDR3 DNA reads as TGTGCCAGCAGTTACGACGCTAGCGGGTCTTACGAGCAGTACTTC. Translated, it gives CASSYDASGSYEQYF.

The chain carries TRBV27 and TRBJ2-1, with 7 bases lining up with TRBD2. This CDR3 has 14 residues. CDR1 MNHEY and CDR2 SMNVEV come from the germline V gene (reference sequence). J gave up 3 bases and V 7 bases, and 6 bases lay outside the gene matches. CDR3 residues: CASMRKRDYNEQFF. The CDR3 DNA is TGTGCCAGCATGCGAAAGCGGGACTACAATGAGCAGTTCTTC.

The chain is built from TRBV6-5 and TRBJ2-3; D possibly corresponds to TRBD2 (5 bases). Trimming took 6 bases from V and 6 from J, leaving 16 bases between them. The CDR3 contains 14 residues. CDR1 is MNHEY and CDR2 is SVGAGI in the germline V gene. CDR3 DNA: TGTGCCAGCAGCTCCACCCGGACTGGGGATACGCAGTATTTT. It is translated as CASSSTRTGDTQYF.